This section outlines one T cell receptor beta chain sequence together with its context. This receptor's antigen is unknown. No much larger clone exists at a distance of one base, and base qualities are not known. This record belongs to a study of response to subunit inactivated influenza vaccine listed by TCRdb under 2018. Regarding the complete study: To follow how T cells responded to a trivalent subunit inactivated influenza vaccine, the researchers relied on deep quantitative profiling of the T cell receptor repertoire. Study-wide conclusions, independent of this receptor: It was suggested by the authors that each seasonal influenza vaccination may recruit only a limited number of new T cells.

The method was RT-PCR. Sequencing was performed on an Illumina HiSeq 2500. The public reads were reprocessed in TCRdb via fastp at Q25 and MiXCR, keeping in-frame beta chains. CDR3 protein duplicates are merged, each entry listing the most common genes and DNA. Within this sample are over 150,000 distinct CDR3 sequences, with approximately 11% of them counted one time only. The ten largest clones capture roughly a third of the sample. CDR1 and CDR2, looked up from the germline V gene, are SGHAT and FQNNGV. V is cut back by 1 base and J by 5 bases, with 4 bases in the junction unmatched. The CDR3 spans 14 residues, from the cysteine through the phenylalanine. Of all the DNA, just the CDR3 is kept, 42 bases in frame from base 1.

This sequence uses TRBV11-2 and TRBJ1-2, with 7 bases aligning to TRBD1. The source is a man aged 50-75 years who received an inactivated influenza vaccine. Donor details come from another sample of the same person, matched by shared clones. This specimen consisted of CD8+ T cells sorted from PBMCs, obtained roughly 24 months after vaccination. The sequence in DNA is TGTGCCAGCAGCTTAGCCCAACAGGGGTATGGCTACACCTTC. The translation is CASSLAQQGYGYTF.